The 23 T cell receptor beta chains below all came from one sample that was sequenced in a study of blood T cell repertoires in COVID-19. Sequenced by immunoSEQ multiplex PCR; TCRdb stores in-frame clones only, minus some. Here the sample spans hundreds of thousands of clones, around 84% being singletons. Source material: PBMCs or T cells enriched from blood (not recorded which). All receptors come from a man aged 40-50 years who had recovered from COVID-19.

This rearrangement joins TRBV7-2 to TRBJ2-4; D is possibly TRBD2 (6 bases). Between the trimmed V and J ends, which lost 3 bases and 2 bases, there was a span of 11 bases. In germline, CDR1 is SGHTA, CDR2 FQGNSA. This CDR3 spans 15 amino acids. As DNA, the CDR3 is TGTGCCAGCAGCTTTCCTCGGGGGACCAAAAACATTCAGTACTTC. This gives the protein CASSFPRGTKNIQYF.

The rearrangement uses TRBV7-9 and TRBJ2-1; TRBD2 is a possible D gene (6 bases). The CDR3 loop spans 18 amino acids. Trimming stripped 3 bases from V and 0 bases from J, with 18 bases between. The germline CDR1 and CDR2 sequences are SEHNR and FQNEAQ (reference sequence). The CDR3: CASSFGGKNKISYNEQFF. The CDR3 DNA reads TGTGCCAGCAGCTTCGGGGGAAAGAACAAAATCTCCTACAATGAGCAGTTCTTC.

The CDR3 region has the DNA TGTGCCAGCAGCTTAATCCTGGGTAGCGGAACCTACAATGAGCAGTTCTTC. This codes for CASSLILGSGTYNEQFF. The J gene is TRBJ2-1, the V gene TRBV11-2; weak D call: TRBD2 (6 bases). V lost 2 bases, J lost 2 bases, and 16 bases lay in between. This CDR3 is 17 amino acids long. Germline CDR1 is SGHAT and CDR2 is FQNNGV.

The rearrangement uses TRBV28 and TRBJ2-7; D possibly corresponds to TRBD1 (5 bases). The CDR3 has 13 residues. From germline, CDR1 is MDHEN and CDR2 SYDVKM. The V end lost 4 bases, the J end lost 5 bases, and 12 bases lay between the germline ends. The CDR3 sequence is CASSYTSRDEQYF. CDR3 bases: TGTGCCAGCAGTTATACATCCAGGGACGAGCAGTACTTC.

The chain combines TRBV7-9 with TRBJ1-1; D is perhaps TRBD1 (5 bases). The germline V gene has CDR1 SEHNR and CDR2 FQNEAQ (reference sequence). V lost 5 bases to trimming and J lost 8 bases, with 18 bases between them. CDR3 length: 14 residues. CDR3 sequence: CASSPQSGRGEAFF. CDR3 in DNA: TGTGCCAGCAGCCCCCAGAGTGGGCGGGGCGAAGCTTTCTTT.

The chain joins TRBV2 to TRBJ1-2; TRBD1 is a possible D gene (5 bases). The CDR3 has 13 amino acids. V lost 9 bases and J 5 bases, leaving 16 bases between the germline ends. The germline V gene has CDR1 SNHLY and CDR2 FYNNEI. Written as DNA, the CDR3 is TGTGCCAGTCAGGGCGGATTTGAGTATGGCTACACCTTC. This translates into CASQGGFEYGYTF.

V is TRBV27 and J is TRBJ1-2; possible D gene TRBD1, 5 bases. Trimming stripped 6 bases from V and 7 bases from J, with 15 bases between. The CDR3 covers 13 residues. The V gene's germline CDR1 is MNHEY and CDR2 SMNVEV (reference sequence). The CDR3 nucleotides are TGTGCCAGCAGCCGAACAGCAGGGTTTGGCTACACCTTC. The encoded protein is CASSRTAGFGYTF.

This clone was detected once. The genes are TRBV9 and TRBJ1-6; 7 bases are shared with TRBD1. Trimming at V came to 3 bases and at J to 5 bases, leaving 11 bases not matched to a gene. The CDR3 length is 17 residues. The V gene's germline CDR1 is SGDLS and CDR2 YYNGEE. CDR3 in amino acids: CASSAPAGQPHNSPLHF. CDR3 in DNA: TGTGCCAGCAGCGCCCCGGCGGGACAGCCTCATAATTCACCCCTCCACTTT.

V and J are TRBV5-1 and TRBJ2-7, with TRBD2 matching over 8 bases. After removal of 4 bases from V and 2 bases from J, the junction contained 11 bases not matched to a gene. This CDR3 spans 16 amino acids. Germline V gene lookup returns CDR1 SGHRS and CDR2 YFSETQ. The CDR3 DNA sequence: TGCGCCAGCAGCACAGACGGACTAGCTGTCCCCTACGAGCAGTACTTC. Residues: CASSTDGLAVPYEQYF.

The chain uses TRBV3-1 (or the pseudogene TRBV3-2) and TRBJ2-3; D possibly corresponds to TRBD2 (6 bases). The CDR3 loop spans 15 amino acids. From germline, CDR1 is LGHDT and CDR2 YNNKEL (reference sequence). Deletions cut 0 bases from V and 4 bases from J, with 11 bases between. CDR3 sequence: CASSQETGVADTQYF. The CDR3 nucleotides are TGTGCCAGCAGCCAAGAAACGGGAGTAGCAGATACGCAGTATTTT.

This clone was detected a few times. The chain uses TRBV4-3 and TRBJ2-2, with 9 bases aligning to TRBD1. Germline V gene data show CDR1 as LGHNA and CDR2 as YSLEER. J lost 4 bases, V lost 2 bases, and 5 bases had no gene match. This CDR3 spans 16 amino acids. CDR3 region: CASSQHRGPVTGELFF. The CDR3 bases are TGCGCCAGCAGCCAACACAGGGGGCCGGTCACCGGGGAGCTGTTTTTT.

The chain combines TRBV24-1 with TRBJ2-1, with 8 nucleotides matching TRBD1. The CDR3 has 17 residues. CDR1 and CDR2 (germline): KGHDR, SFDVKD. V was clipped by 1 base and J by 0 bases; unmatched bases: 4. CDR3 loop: CATSDFVTGDSYNEQFF. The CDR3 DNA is TGTGCCACCAGTGATTTTGTGACAGGGGACTCCTACAATGAGCAGTTCTTC.

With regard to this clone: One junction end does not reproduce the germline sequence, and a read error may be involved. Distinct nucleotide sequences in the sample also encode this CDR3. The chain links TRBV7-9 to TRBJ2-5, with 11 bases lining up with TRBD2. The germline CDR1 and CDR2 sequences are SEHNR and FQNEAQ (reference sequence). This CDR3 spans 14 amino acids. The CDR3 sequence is CASSLAGGRETQYF. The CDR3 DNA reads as TGTGCCAGCAGCCTAGCGGGGGGTAGAGAGACCCAGTACTTC.

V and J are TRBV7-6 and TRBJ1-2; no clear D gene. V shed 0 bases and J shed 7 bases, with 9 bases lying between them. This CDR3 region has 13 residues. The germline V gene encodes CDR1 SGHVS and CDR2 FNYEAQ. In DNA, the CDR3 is TGTGCCAGCAGCTTAGCCTCCGGGTCTGGCTACACCTTC. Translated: CASSLASGSGYTF.

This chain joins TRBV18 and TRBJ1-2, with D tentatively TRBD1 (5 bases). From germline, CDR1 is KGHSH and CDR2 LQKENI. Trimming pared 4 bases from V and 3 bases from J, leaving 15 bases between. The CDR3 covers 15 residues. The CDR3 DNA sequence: TGTGCCAGCTCACGGGGACGGGAGTGGGACTATGGCTACACCTTC. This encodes CASSRGREWDYGYTF.

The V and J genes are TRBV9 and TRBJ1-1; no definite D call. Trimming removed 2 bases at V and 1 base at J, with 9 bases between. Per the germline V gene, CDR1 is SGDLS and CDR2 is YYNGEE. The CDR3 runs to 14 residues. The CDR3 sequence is CASSVQTANTEAFF. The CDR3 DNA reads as TGTGCCAGCAGCGTTCAAACAGCGAACACTGAAGCTTTCTTT.

The CDR3: CASSQDGAGGPYEQYF. CDR3 bases: TGTGCCAGCAGCCAAGATGGGGCGGGGGGCCCCTACGAGCAGTACTTC. The gene calls are TRBV3-1 (or the pseudogene TRBV3-2) and TRBJ2-7; 8 nucleotides match TRBD2. Looked up from germline, CDR1 is LGHDT and CDR2 is YNNKEL (reference sequence). V shed 0 bases, J shed 2 bases, and the junction held 6 bases outside the gene matches. This CDR3 is built from 16 residues.

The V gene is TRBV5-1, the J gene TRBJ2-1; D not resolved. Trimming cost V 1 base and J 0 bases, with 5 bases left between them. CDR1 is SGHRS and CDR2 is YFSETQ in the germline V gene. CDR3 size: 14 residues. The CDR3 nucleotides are TGCGCCAGCAGCTTGCGGTACTCCTACAATGAGCAGTTCTTC. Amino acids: CASSLRYSYNEQFF.

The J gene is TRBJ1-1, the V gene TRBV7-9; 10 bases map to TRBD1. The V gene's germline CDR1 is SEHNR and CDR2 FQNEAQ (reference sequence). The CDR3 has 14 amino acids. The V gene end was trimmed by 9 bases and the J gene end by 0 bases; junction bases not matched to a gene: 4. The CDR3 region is CASRQGAMNTEAFF. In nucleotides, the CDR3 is TGTGCCAGTCGACAGGGGGCTATGAACACTGAAGCTTTCTTT.

The DNA for the CDR3 is TGTGCCAGCAGTTTAGGCGCGGAACGGGAGGGGACTGAAGCTTTCTTT. As protein: CASSLGAEREGTEAFF. The chain couples TRBV28 to TRBJ1-1, with TRBD1 as a possible D gene (5 bases). Germline lookup yields CDR1 MDHEN and CDR2 SYDVKM. The CDR3 sequence is 16 residues long. The V end was cut by 2 bases, the J end by 5 bases, with 18 bases between.

In nucleotides, the CDR3 is TGCGCCAGCAGCTCCGACGGGGTTGGCTACACCTTC. It codes for CASSSDGVGYTF. V usage is TRBV5-1 and J usage is TRBJ1-2; D call uncertain. The germline V gene encodes CDR1 SGHRS and CDR2 YFSETQ. This CDR3 is 12 amino acids long. V shed 3 bases and J shed 7 bases, with 10 bases lying between them. Complete variable domain (other parts from reference TRBV5-1 and TRBJ1-2): KAGVTQTPRYLIKTRGQQVTLSCSPISGHRSVSWYQQTPGQGLQFLFEYFSETQRNKGNFPGRFSGRQFSNSRSEMNVSTLELGDSALYLCASSSDGVGYTFGSGTRLTVV.

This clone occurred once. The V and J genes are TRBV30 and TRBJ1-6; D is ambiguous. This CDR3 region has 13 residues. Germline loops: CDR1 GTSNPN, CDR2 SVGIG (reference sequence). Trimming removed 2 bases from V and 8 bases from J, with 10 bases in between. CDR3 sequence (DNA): TGTGCCTGGAGTTCCGAGGGAGATTCACCCCTCCACTTT. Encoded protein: CAWSSEGDSPLHF.

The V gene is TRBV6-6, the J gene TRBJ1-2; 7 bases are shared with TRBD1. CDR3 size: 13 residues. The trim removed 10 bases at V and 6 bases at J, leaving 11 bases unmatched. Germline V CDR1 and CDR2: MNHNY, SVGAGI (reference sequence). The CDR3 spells CAITDRLYDGYTF. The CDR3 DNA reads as TGTGCCATCACGGACAGGCTGTATGATGGCTACACCTTC.